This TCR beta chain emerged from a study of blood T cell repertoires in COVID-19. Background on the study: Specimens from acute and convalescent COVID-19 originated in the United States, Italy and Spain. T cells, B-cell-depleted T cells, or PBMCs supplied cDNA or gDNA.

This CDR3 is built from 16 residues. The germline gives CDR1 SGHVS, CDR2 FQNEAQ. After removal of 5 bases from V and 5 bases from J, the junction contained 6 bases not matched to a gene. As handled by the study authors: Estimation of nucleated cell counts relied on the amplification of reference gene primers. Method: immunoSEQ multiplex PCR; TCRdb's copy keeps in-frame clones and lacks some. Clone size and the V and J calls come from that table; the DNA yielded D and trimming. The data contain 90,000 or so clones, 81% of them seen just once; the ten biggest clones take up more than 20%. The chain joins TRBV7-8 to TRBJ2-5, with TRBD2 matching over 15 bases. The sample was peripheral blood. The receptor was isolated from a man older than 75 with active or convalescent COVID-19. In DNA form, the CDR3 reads TGTGCCAGCAGCCGAGGACTAGCGGGGGGGCGGGAGACCCAGTACTTC. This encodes CASSRGLAGGRETQYF.